The clone carrying this T cell receptor (beta chain) was counted only a few times. Its antigen is unknown. The authors ran a second PCR of about 7 to 12 cycles using a sample-barcoded 5' primer and a J-beta primer mix. A template-switch adaptor with 12 random nucleotides tagged each cDNA molecule. No fewer than 3 million CDR3-containing paired-end reads came from each sample. TCRdb reprocessed the 5' RACE reads via MiXCR and lists one record per CDR3 protein. The data contain around 900,000 distinct CDR3 sequences, 25% to 35% of them singletons. Extraction yielded at least 6 micrograms of total RNA per sample. These data belong to a study of blood T cells in healthy people across ages. Whole-study results and caveats: Estimates of total diversity, which came from one million sequenced T cells, were considered to be underestimates.

This CDR3 contains 15 residues. Between the trimmed V and J ends, which lost 0 bases and 5 bases, there was a span of 9 bases. Per germline, CDR1 SGHRS and CDR2 YFSETQ. The chain employs TRBV5-1 and TRBJ1-6; the D is unclear. The sequenced material came from blood. This sequence originates from a woman older than 75 in good health. CDR3 protein: CASSLGTVNNSPLHF. CDR3 nucleotides: TGCGCCAGCAGCTTGGGCACAGTAAATAATTCACCCCTCCACTTT.